The clone carrying this T cell receptor (beta chain) came up a few times. Next came a second PCR, run for about 7 to 12 cycles, which used a sample-barcoded 5' primer along with a J-beta primer mix. TCRdb used MiXCR to reprocess the 5' RACE reads, holding one entry per CDR3 protein. The top ten hold more than 3% of the sample, which has about 800,000 distinct CDR3 sequences, 25% seen once. V shed 6 bases, J shed 0 bases, and the junction held 6 bases outside the gene matches. The CDR3 runs to 17 residues. Per germline, CDR1 MDHEN and CDR2 SYDVKM. The data stem from a study of blood T cells in healthy people across ages. These data were likewise used in another study, on T cells of mothers and their children.

This chain connects TRBV28 to TRBJ2-6; 9 bases fit TRBD1. This sequence originates from a boy between 5 and 17 years old in good health. The sequencing input was blood. CDR3 sequence reads: CASSSGTGRSGANVLTF. Here the CDR3 DNA reads TGTGCCAGCAGCTCCGGGACAGGGCGCTCTGGGGCCAACGTCCTGACTTTC.